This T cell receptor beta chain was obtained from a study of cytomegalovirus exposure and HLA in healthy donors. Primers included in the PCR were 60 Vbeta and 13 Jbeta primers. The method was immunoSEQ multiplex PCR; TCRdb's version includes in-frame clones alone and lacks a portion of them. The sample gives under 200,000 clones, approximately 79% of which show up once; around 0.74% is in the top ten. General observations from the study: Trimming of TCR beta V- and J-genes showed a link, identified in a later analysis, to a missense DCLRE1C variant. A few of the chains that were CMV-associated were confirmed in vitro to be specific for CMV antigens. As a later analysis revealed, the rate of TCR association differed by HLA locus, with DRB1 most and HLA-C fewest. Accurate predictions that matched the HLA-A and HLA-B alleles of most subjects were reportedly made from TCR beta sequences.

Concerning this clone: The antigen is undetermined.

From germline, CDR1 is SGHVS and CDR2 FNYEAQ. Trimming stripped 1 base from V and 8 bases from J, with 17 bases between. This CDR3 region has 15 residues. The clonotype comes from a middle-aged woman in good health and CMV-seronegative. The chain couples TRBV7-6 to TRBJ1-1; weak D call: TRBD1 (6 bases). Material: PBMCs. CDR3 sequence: CASSLGGLRGTEAFF. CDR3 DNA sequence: TGTGCCAGCAGCTTAGGAGGATTACGTGGGACAGAAGCTTTCTTT.